The entry below describes one T cell receptor beta chain. Germline-derived CDR1 and CDR2 are SQVTM and ANQGSEA. CDR3 size: 13 residues. Measured with immunoSEQ multiplex PCR; TCRdb has only the in-frame clones, and not every one. The sample carries about 270,000 clones, 75% to 90% recorded once. This record comes from a study of blood T cell repertoires in COVID-19. J is TRBJ1-1 and V is TRBV29-1; possible D gene TRBD1, 5 bases. The origin of this receptor is a woman in her 70s with COVID-19, enrolled during active disease. Sample: peripheral blood. The CDR3 loop is CSAGTKVVAEAFF. The CDR3 DNA reads as TGCTCAGCCGGGACTAAAGTTGTCGCTGAAGCTTTCTTT.